These T cell receptor beta chains were read from a single sample in a study of radiation and T cells in renal cell carcinoma. The assay was immunoSEQ multiplex PCR, and TCRdb's table has in-frame clones only and misses some. The sample lists roughly 28,000 clones; around 85% were seen once. The sequencing used blood, collected from a patient whose treatment included radiotherapy and nephrectomy. The receptors shown here come from a man aged 55 to 70 with renal cell carcinoma. The CDR3 runs from the conserved cysteine through the conserved F or W. A D gene is named only where the DNA matches it firmly. Size values are once, few and many counts, or a class for expanded clones, and some rows have none.

V,size,J,D,CDR3,DNA
TRBV2,-,TRBJ2-4,TRBD2,CASSEFGGVQAKNIQYF,TGTGCCAGCAGTGAATTCGGGGGGGTCCAGGCCAAAAACATTCAGTACTTC
TRBV5-4,-,TRBJ2-4,-,CASSPTGSKDIQYF,TGTGCCAGCAGCCCGACCGGGTCAAAGGACATTCAGTACTTC
TRBV30,-,TRBJ2-3,TRBD2,CAWGSGSTDTQYF,TGTGCCTGGGGTAGCGGGAGCACAGATACGCAGTATTTT
TRBV6-1,-,TRBJ1-3,-,CASSPPTERTIYF,TGTGCCAGTTCGCCCCCGACCGAGCGCACCATATATTTT
TRBV19,-,TRBJ1-2,-,CATSTGTNYGYTF,TGTGCCACGTCTACAGGGACTAACTATGGCTACACCTTC
TRBV4-1,-,TRBJ1-4,-,CASSQTGGGEKLFF,TGCGCCAGCAGCCAAACAGGAGGAGGCGAAAAACTGTTTTTT
TRBV19,-,TRBJ2-7,-,CASSVFFVDPVGEQYF,TGTGCCAGCAGTGTTTTCTTTGTAGATCCCGTTGGCGAGCAGTACTTC
TRBV7-2,once,TRBJ2-1,-,CASSFGPPGLRGEQFF,TGTGCCAGCAGCTTCGGACCGCCAGGGTTGAGAGGTGAGCAGTTCTTC
TRBV7-2,-,TRBJ1-6,-,CASSPSGSSYNSPLHF,TGTGCCAGCAGCCCGTCCGGGAGCTCCTATAATTCACCCCTCCACTTT
TRBV7-9,-,TRBJ2-1,-,CASSLTGYNEQFF,TGTGCCAGCAGCTTAACTGGTTACAATGAGCAGTTCTTC
TRBV5-1,-,TRBJ1-1,TRBD1,CASSPGQLGAEAFF,TGCGCCAGCAGCCCGGGACAGTTAGGCGCTGAAGCTTTCTTT
TRBV7-2,-,TRBJ2-3,-,CASSPQESAQYF,TGTGCCAGCAGTCCACAGGAGAGCGCGCAGTATTTT
TRBV20-1,-,TRBJ2-7,-,CSVPGDDEQYF,TGCAGTGTCCCCGGAGATGACGAGCAGTACTTC
TRBV6-5,once,TRBJ2-3,TRBD2,CASSYYQGGSTDTQYF,TGTGCCAGCAGTTACTACCAGGGAGGGAGCACAGATACGCAGTATTTT
TRBV30,few,TRBJ2-7,TRBD2,CAWSVPPRLARTYEQYF,TGTGCCTGGAGTGTACCCCCTAGACTAGCGAGAACCTACGAGCAGTACTTC
TRBV18,-,TRBJ1-1,-,CASSGTLNTEAFF,TGTGCCAGCTCCGGGACGTTGAACACTGAAGCTTTCTTT
TRBV11-2,-,TRBJ2-1,-,CASSLAGAASVYNEQFF,TGTGCCAGCAGCTTAGCGGGGGCAGCTAGCGTGTACAATGAGCAGTTCTTC
TRBV10-3,-,TRBJ2-7,TRBD2,CAIRVAKGLEREGESEQYF,TGTGCCATCAGGGTCGCAAAGGGACTAGAGCGGGAGGGCGAAAGCGAGCAGTACTTC
TRBV6-1,-,TRBJ2-7,-,CASSEGAGWTYEQYF,TGTGCCAGCAGTGAAGGGGCAGGTTGGACCTACGAGCAGTACTTC
TRBV2,-,TRBJ1-2,-,CASSSRRGRGYGYTF,TGTGCCAGCAGCTCCCGACGGGGGCGGGGATATGGCTACACCTTC
TRBV10-3,-,TRBJ2-3,TRBD2,CAISETGGRGDTQYF,TGTGCCATCAGTGAGACGGGGGGGCGGGGGGATACGCAGTATTTT
TRBV21-1,-,TRBJ2-5,-,CASQSAGGRPPKETQYF,TGTGCCAGCCAATCCGCGGGAGGGCGGCCGCCAAAAGAGACCCAGTACTTC
TRBV27,-,TRBJ2-3,TRBD2,CASSSWVTSGRSGTDTQYF,TGTGCCAGCAGTTCGTGGGTGACTAGCGGGAGGAGTGGCACAGATACGCAGTATTTT
TRBV19,-,TRBJ2-3,TRBD2,CASSSSGTSGRRGELNTQYF,TGTGCCAGTAGTTCCTCCGGGACTAGCGGGAGGAGAGGGGAGTTAAATACGCAGTATTTT
TRBV7-6,once,TRBJ2-7,-,CASSLMSRGRGRDEQYF,TGTGCCAGCAGCTTAATGTCGAGGGGTCGCGGCAGGGACGAGCAGTACTTC